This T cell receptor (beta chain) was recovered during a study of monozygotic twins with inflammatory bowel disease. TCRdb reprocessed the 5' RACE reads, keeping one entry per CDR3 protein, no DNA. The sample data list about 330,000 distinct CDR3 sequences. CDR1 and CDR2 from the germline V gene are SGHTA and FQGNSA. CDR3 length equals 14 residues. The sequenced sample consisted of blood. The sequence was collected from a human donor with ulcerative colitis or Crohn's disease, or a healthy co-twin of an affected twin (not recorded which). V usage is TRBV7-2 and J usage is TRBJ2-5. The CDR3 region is CASSFVAARETQYF.